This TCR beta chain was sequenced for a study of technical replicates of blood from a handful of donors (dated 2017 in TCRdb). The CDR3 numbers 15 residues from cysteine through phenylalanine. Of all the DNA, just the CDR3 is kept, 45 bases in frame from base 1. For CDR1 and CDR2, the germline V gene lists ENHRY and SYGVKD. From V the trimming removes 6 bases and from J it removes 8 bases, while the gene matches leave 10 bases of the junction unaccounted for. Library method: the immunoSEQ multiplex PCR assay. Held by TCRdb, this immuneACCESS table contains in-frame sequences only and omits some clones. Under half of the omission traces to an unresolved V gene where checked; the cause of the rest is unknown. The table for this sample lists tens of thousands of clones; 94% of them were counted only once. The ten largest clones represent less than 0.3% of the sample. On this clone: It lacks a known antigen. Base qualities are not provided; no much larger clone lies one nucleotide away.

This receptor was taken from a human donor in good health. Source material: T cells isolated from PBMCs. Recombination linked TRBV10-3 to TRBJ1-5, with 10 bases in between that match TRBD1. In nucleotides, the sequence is TGTGCCATCAGGAAAGGGGGGACAGGGGCCGAGCCCCAGCATTTT. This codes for CAIRKGGTGAEPQHF.